This TCR beta chain is drawn from a study of cytomegalovirus exposure and HLA in healthy donors. PCR primers comprised 60 Vbeta and 13 Jbeta primers. Measured with immunoSEQ multiplex PCR; TCRdb has only the in-frame clones, and not every one. The profile shows some 130,000 clones, 76% of them singletons. From germline, CDR1 is SGDLS and CDR2 YYNGEE. The J segment lost 4 bases and the V segment lost 0 bases, leaving 1 base of the junction unmatched. The CDR3 covers 15 residues. The chain carries TRBV9 and TRBJ2-5; 12 bases match TRBD2. The sequence came from a man between 35 and 55 years old in good health and CMV-seronegative. Sequenced material: PBMCs. CDR3 coding DNA: TGTGCCAGCAGCGTAGGACTAGCGGGAGTAGAGACCCAGTACTTC. This sequence encodes CASSVGLAGVETQYF.